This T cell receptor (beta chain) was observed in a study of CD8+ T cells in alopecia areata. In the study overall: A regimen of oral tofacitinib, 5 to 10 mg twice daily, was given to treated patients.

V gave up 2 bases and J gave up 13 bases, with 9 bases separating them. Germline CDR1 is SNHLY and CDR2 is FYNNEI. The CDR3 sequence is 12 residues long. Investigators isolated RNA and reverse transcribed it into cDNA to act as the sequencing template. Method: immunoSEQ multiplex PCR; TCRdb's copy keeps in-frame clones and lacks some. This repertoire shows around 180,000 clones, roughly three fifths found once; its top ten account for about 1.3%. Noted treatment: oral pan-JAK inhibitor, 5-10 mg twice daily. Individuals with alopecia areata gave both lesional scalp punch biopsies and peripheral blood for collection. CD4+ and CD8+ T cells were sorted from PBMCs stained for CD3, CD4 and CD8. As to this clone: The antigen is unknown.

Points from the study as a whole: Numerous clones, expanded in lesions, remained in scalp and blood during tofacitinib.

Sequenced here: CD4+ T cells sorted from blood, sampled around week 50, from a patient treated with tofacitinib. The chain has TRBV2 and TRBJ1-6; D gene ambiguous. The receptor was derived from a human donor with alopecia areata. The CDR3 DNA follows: TGTGCCAGCAGTGAAAGGTTTCGTCCCCTCCACTTT. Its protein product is CASSERFRPLHF.